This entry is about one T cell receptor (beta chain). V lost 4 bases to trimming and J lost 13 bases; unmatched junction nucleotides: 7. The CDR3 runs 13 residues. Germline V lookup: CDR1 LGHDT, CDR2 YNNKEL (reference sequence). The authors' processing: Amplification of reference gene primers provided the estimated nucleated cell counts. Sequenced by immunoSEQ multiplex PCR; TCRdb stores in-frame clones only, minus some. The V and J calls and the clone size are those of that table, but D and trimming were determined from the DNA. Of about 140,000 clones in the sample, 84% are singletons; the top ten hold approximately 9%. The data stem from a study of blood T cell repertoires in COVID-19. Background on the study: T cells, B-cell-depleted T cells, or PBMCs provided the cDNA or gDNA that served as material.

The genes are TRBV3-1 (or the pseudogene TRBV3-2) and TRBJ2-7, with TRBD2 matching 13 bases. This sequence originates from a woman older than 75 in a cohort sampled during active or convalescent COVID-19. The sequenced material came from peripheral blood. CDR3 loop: CASSPTSGGASYF. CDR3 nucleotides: TGTGCCAGCAGCCCTACTAGCGGGGGGGCGTCATACTTC.